These 3 T cell receptor beta chains originate from one sample sequenced in a study of beta chain features in type 1 diabetes. The entirety of the isolated RNA underwent reverse transcription, so expressed TCRB transcripts were sequenced. TCRdb keeps only in-frame clones here, not all; method: immunoSEQ multiplex PCR. The sample lists about 220,000 clones; 11% were seen once. Sample: central memory CD4+ T cells from blood. The receptors come from a man between 18 and 29 years old in good health.

This clone occurred many times. The V and J genes are TRBV30 and TRBJ2-3; TRBD2 is a possible D gene (6 bases). V was shortened by 3 bases and J by 4 bases, with 11 bases between the two germline ends. In germline, CDR1 is GTSNPN, CDR2 SVGIG (reference sequence). The CDR3 loop spans 13 amino acids. The DNA of the CDR3 is TGTGCCTGGAGAGTAGCGGCGGCAGATACGCAGTATTTT. Protein product: CAWRVAAADTQYF.

This clone was counted between two and nine times. V is TRBV18 and J is TRBJ2-7; no definite D call. Germline assignment: CDR1 KGHSH and CDR2 LQKENI. The CDR3 length is 12 residues. The ends were cut back, 5 bases at V and 1 base at J, with 6 bases in the middle. Here the CDR3 reads CASSAQSYEQYF. Written as DNA, the CDR3 is TGTGCCAGCTCAGCACAATCCTACGAGCAGTACTTC.

The chain uses TRBV11-1 and TRBJ2-1; 13 nucleotides agree with TRBD2. The ends lost 2 bases at V and 6 bases at J; junction bases unmatched: 13. The length of the CDR3 is 19 residues. Germline V gene lookup returns CDR1 SGHAT and CDR2 FQDESV (reference sequence). CDR3 DNA sequence: TGTGCCAGCAGCTTACGGACTAGCGGGAGATTCGGGCCCTCCAATGAGCAGTTCTTC. As protein: CASSLRTSGRFGPSNEQFF.